The 28 T cell receptor beta chains below all came from one sample that was sequenced in a study of T-cell reconstitution after alpha-beta-depleted transplantation in children. Researchers prepared the TCRbeta library using unique molecular identifiers, the study reports. TCRdb redid the calling of the PCR reads with MiXCR, one entry per CDR3 protein. The sample records fewer than 700,000 distinct CDR3 sequences, 23% being singletons. The sequencing here drew on PBMCs, mostly from graft donor cells, taken 360 days after TCRalphabeta/CD19-depleted stem cell transplant. The receptor set was obtained from a boy in the first two years of life who had a stem cell transplant for acute myeloid leukemia, so the T cells may come from the graft donor.

This clonotype was found once. The chain has TRBV6-5 and TRBJ2-1; TRBD1 aligns across 8 bases. With 2 bases clipped from V and 7 bases from J, the junction kept 4 bases outside the gene matches. Germline lookup yields CDR1 MNHEY and CDR2 SVGAGI. The CDR3 is 14 residues long. The CDR3 spells CASSYTGGRNEQFF. The CDR3 DNA reads TGTGCCAGCAGTTACACAGGGGGTCGAAATGAGCAGTTCTTC.

In this sample, this clonotype turned up a few times. This chain uses TRBV5-1 with TRBJ2-1, with D unclear. The CDR3 length is 16 residues. Trimming shortened V by 4 bases and J by 2 bases, and 16 bases separated the two germline ends. CDR1 and CDR2 from the germline V gene are SGHRS and YFSETQ. The CDR3 sequence: CASSPRGSLAYNEQFF. The DNA for the CDR3 is TGCGCCAGCAGCCCCCGTGGCAGCTTGGCCTACAATGAGCAGTTCTTC.

This clonotype was observed a few times. A read error may account for a junction end that differs from germline. The V and J genes are TRBV6-6 and TRBJ2-3, with TRBD1 matching 9 bases. The CDR3 covers 13 residues. CDR1 is MNHNY, CDR2 SVGAGI, per germline (reference sequence). CDR3 DNA: TGTGCCAGCAAAAAAGGCCCACGGGACAGGGAGGTTTTT. Translation gives CASKKGPRDREVF.

The chain links TRBV7-2 to TRBJ2-3, with D possibly TRBD1 on 5 matching bases. Trimming took 1 base from V and 4 from J, leaving 15 bases between them. From germline, CDR1 is SGHTA and CDR2 FQGNSA. This CDR3 region has 16 residues. This CDR3 reads CASSLVGGWGPDTQYF. The CDR3 DNA is TGTGCCAGCAGCTTAGTGGGCGGTTGGGGCCCAGATACGCAGTATTTT. The full variable domain, rest sourced from reference TRBV7-2 and TRBJ2-3, is GAGVSQSPSNKVTEKGKDVELRCDPISGHTALYWYRQSLGQGLEFLIYFQGNSAPDKSGLPSDRFSAERTGGSVSTLTIQRTQQEDSAVYLCASSLVGGWGPDTQYFGPGTRLTVL.

This clonotype was seen at least ten times. The genes are TRBV7-9 and TRBJ1-5; a weak D match, TRBD1 (6 bases). V was clipped by 5 bases and J by 2 bases, with 10 bases between them. Germline V lookup: CDR1 SEHNR, CDR2 FQNEAQ (reference sequence). CDR3 length: 14 residues. CDR3 residues: CASSGSGGNQPQHF. CDR3 nucleotide sequence: TGTGCCAGCAGCGGCTCAGGGGGCAATCAGCCCCAGCATTTT.

The table lists this clonotype with many counts. V and J are TRBV21-1 and TRBJ2-7; TRBD2 is the table's D call and was not checked against the DNA. TRBV21-1 is a pseudogene. CDR3 length: 15 amino acids. CDR3 loop: CASSSRGWETYEQYF. The CDR3 DNA follows: TGTGCCAGCAGCTCCCGCGGATGGGAAACCTACGAGCAGTACTTC.

With respect to this clonotype: The junction and the germline gene differ at one end; a read error may be behind it. This sequence joins TRBV6-5 and TRBJ2-2; perhaps D is TRBD1 or TRBD2 (5 bases each). The CDR3 is made up of 13 amino acids. CDR1 MNHEY and CDR2 SVGAGI come from the germline V gene. CDR3 bases: TGTGCCAGCAATTACGGGGCTGGCGGGGAGCTGTTTTTT. Translated: CASNYGAGGELFF.

In DNA form, the CDR3 reads TGTGCCAGCACCCCGAATATCGCAAACGAAGATACGCAGTATTTT. As protein: CASTPNIANEDTQYF. The V and J genes are TRBV7-8 and TRBJ2-3; no firm D call. The CDR3 loop spans 15 amino acids. V lost 7 bases to trimming and J lost 5 bases, with 19 bases between them. CDR1 and CDR2 (germline): SGHVS, FQNEAQ.

The chain carries TRBV20-1 and TRBJ2-1; perhaps TRBD2 as D (7 bases). Per germline, CDR1 DFQATT and CDR2 SNEGSKA (reference sequence). The CDR3 runs 14 residues. V dropped 3 bases and J dropped 6 bases, with 15 bases sitting between them. The CDR3 sequence is CSARRGGARNEQFF. CDR3 in DNA: TGCAGTGCTAGGCGTGGGGGGGCCCGCAATGAGCAGTTCTTC.

The chain uses TRBV20-1 and TRBJ2-5, with a possible D match to TRBD2 (5 bases). CDR3 length equals 15 residues. Trimming removed 1 base at V and 4 bases at J, with 16 bases between. Germline V CDR1 and CDR2: DFQATT, SNEGSKA (reference sequence). The CDR3 sequence is CSARVRGGGLETQYF. The CDR3 region has the DNA TGCAGTGCTAGAGTCCGGGGTGGCGGGTTAGAGACCCAGTACTTC.

This clonotype was picked up a small number of times. The V and J genes are TRBV29-1 and TRBJ2-4; 12 bases are a match to TRBD1. Germline V CDR1 and CDR2: SQVTM, ANQGSEA. CDR3 length: 14 amino acids. V gave up 6 bases and J gave up 6 bases; unmatched junction bases: 6. CDR3 protein: CSVGDRGRANIQYF. For the CDR3, the DNA is TGCAGCGTAGGGGACAGGGGGCGCGCAAACATTCAGTACTTC.

The rearrangement uses TRBV7-6 and TRBJ2-5, with 10 bases fitting TRBD2. V was clipped by 5 bases and J by 3 bases; unmatched bases: 15. CDR1 is SGHVS, CDR2 FNYEAQ, per germline. The CDR3 spans 18 residues. The CDR3 bases are TGTGCCAGCAGCATAACCCCTAGCGGGAGACCCTCAAAAGAGACCCAGTACTTC. Translation gives CASSITPSGRPSKETQYF.

With regard to this clonotype: A read error may explain this, as a much larger clone is one base away. The J gene is TRBJ2-5, the V gene TRBV29-1; weak D call: TRBD1 (5 bases). The CDR3 totals 14 residues. Germline loops: CDR1 SQVTM, CDR2 ANQGSEA. CDR3 loop: CSVDLDRRQEIQYF. The DNA of the CDR3 is TGCAGCGTTGATCTAGACAGAAGACAAGAGATCCAGTACTTC.

The chain couples TRBV28 to TRBJ2-5, with D maybe TRBD1 (6 bases). Germline CDR1 reads MDHEN; CDR2 reads SYDVKM. With 7 bases removed from V and 2 bases from J, the gap between germline ends came to 11 bases. This CDR3 comprises 13 residues. The CDR3 is CASNMDRQETQYF. CDR3 in DNA: TGTGCCAGCAATATGGACAGACAAGAGACCCAGTACTTC. Using reference TRBV28 and TRBJ2-5 for the parts outside the CDR3, the full variable domain is DVKVTQSSRYLVKRTGEKVFLECVQDMDHENMFWYRQDPGLGLRLIYFSYDVKMKEKGDIPEGYSVSREKKERFSLILESASTNQTSMYLCASNMDRQETQYFGPGTRLLVL.

The V gene is TRBV20-1, the J gene TRBJ1-4; D not certain. The germline V gene encodes CDR1 DFQATT and CDR2 SNEGSKA (reference sequence). CDR3 length equals 11 residues. The V end was cut by 7 bases, the J end by 5 bases, with 8 bases between. The CDR3 sequence is CSVALNEKLFF. The DNA for the CDR3 is TGCAGTGTTGCGCTGAATGAAAAACTGTTTTTT.

This clonotype was seen only a few times. The chain carries TRBV12-3 or TRBV12-4 and TRBJ2-5; maybe TRBD1 (5 bases). Trimming removed 2 bases at V and 3 bases at J, with 16 bases between. This CDR3 is 16 amino acids long. DNA for the CDR3: TGTGCCAGCAGTTTAAGTTTAGGGGTAGGGAAAGAGACCCAGTACTTC. This translates into CASSLSLGVGKETQYF.

This clonotype appeared a few times. The chain carries TRBV25-1 and TRBJ2-7, with D perhaps matching TRBD2 (6 bases). The V gene's germline CDR1 is MGHDK and CDR2 SYGVNS. Trimming stripped 6 bases from V and 4 bases from J, with 13 bases between. CDR3 size: 13 residues. The CDR3 loop is CASSPDYLYEQYF. The CDR3 nucleotides are TGTGCCAGCAGCCCGGACTATCTTTACGAGCAGTACTTC.

The table lists this clonotype with many counts. The gene calls are TRBV5-6 and TRBJ2-1, with TRBD1 identical over 7 bases. This CDR3 is 15 amino acids long. V dropped 3 bases and J dropped 6; count of bases not matched to a gene: 9. Germline assignment: CDR1 SGHDT and CDR2 YYEEEE. The CDR3 region is CASSYGQVWSNEQFF. In DNA, the CDR3 is TGTGCCAGCAGCTACGGACAGGTTTGGAGCAATGAGCAGTTCTTC. Complete variable domain (other parts from reference TRBV5-6 and TRBJ2-1): DAGVTQSPTHLIKTRGQQVTLRCSPKSGHDTVSWYQQALGQGPQFIFQYYEEEERQRGNFPDRFSGHQFPNYSSELNVNALLLGDSALYLCASSYGQVWSNEQFFGPGTRLTVL.

The genes are TRBV12-3 or TRBV12-4 and TRBJ2-2; 7 nucleotides match TRBD2. The CDR3 is 15 residues long. The trim removed 6 bases at V and 4 bases at J, leaving 8 bases unmatched. In DNA, the CDR3 is TGTGCCAGCAGCCCAGGACTAGTCGGCACCGGGGAGCTGTTTTTT. Protein: CASSPGLVGTGELFF.

The genes are TRBV12-3 or TRBV12-4 and TRBJ2-3; D gene unclear. Trimming pared 5 bases from V and 6 bases from J, leaving 9 bases between. This CDR3 region has 12 residues. The CDR3: CASSDQTDTQYF. The CDR3 DNA sequence: TGTGCCAGCAGTGACCAGACGGATACGCAGTATTTT.

V usage is TRBV20-1 and J usage is TRBJ2-1; TRBD2 matches 11 bases. Germline-derived CDR1 and CDR2 are DFQATT and SNEGSKA (reference sequence). V was pared by 0 bases and J by 7 bases, with 5 bases of the junction left unmatched. This CDR3 spans 15 amino acids. The CDR3 sequence: CSARDSGGALNEQFF. CDR3 nucleotides: TGCAGTGCTAGAGATAGCGGGGGGGCGTTAAATGAGCAGTTCTTC.

This clonotype showed up many times. CDR3 DNA: TGCAGCGTTGTCCAGGGAACTACAGATACGCAGTATTTT. Its protein is CSVVQGTTDTQYF. The chain carries TRBV29-1 and TRBJ2-3; possibly TRBD1 for D (5 bases). The CDR3 runs 13 residues. V lost 4 bases and J lost 3, with 11 bases in between. Germline assignment: CDR1 SQVTM and CDR2 ANQGSEA.

This clonotype was seen repeatedly, ten times or more. J is TRBJ2-7 and V is TRBV5-1; 10 nucleotides match TRBD2. Germline CDR1 SGHRS, CDR2 YFSETQ. The ends lost 4 bases at V and 2 bases at J; junction bases unmatched: 6. There are 15 residues in the CDR3. The CDR3 region is CASSLIAGGPYEQYF. The CDR3 DNA sequence: TGCGCCAGCAGCCTCATAGCGGGGGGACCCTACGAGCAGTACTTC.

This clonotype came up a few times. V gene TRBV20-1 combines with J gene TRBJ2-1; the D gene could be TRBD1 or TRBD2 (6 bases each). CDR1 and CDR2 from the germline V gene are DFQATT and SNEGSKA (reference sequence). The CDR3 length is 15 residues. Trimming pared 6 bases from V and 7 bases from J, leaving 22 bases between. CDR3: CSAGGGGGPRNEQFF. The CDR3, as DNA: TGCAGTGCCGGAGGGGGTGGGGGCCCGAGGAATGAGCAGTTCTTC.

Ten or more counts support this clonotype. J is TRBJ2-7 and V is TRBV12-5; D gene uncertain. The CDR3 covers 14 residues. Trimming took off 7 bases at V and 2 bases at J, with 15 bases between the two ends. Germline lookup yields CDR1 LGHNT and CDR2 FRNRAP. The CDR3 DNA follows: TGTGCTAGTGCCCCAACCGGCTTTCCCTACGAGCAGTACTTC. Protein sequence: CASAPTGFPYEQYF.

The J gene is TRBJ2-1, the V gene TRBV20-1; 8 positions agree with TRBD2. Germline V gene data show CDR1 as DFQATT and CDR2 as SNEGSKA (reference sequence). The CDR3 has 16 residues. The V gene end was trimmed by 3 bases and the J gene end by 4 bases; junction bases not matched to a gene: 11. Here the CDR3 reads CSARPAGAGDYNEQFF. The DNA of the CDR3 is TGCAGTGCTAGGCCCGCGGGAGCGGGGGATTACAATGAGCAGTTCTTC.

The V call is TRBV6-1, the J call TRBJ1-4; no firm D call. V lost 6 bases, J lost 4 bases, and 12 bases lay in between. The CDR3 sequence is 14 residues long. Per the germline V gene, CDR1 is MNHNS and CDR2 is SASEGT. The CDR3: CASRTGPLNEKLFF. CDR3 coding DNA: TGTGCCAGCAGAACCGGGCCGCTTAATGAAAAACTGTTTTTT.

The rearrangement links TRBV20-1 to TRBJ1-3; the D gene is possibly TRBD1 (5 bases). Germline V gives CDR1 DFQATT, CDR2 SNEGSKA (reference sequence). With 1 base removed from V and 1 base from J, the gap between germline ends came to 11 bases. The CDR3 extends over 15 amino acids. Here the CDR3 reads CSARVYGASGNTIYF. CDR3 bases: TGCAGTGCTAGAGTTTACGGGGCTTCTGGAAACACCATATATTTT.